Listed here is a single T cell receptor (beta chain). The antigen remains unidentified. The PCR had 60 Vbeta and 13 Jbeta primers. Only in-frame clones appear in the TCRdb table, and some are missing; sequencing was by immunoSEQ multiplex PCR. The profile shows fewer than 150,000 clones, 80% of them singletons. Trimming removed 0 bases from V and 7 bases from J, with 10 bases in between. CDR1 is SGHKS and CDR2 is YYEKEE in the germline V gene (reference sequence). There are 14 residues in the CDR3. This record comes from a study of cytomegalovirus exposure and HLA in healthy donors. On the study more broadly: Early on, a data release was issued that held some 85 million unique TCRs from HLA-typed donors.

Study observations and caveats: For cytomegalovirus status, the classifier reportedly gave diagnoses with high specificity and sensitivity. The study carried out a later analysis of TCR beta sequences. It associated approximately 15,000 of them with specific HLA alleles at a false discovery rate of 0.05.

The chain joins TRBV5-5 to TRBJ1-4; D may be TRBD1 (5 bases). Sequencing used PBMCs. The clonotype comes from a man in his forties in good health and CMV-seropositive. CDR3: CASSLAGSGEKLFF. The CDR3 DNA follows: TGTGCCAGCAGCTTGGCAGGGTCGGGTGAAAAACTGTTTTTT.